The source of this T cell receptor (beta chain) is a study of T cells in women clearing cervical HPV infection. Study-wide results and caveats: T-cell numbers per sample were unknown and may explain richness differences.

In regard to this clone: The antigen is undetermined. The read falls 3 residues short of the CDR3 end, and the missing part is taken from the germline J gene.

immunoSEQ multiplex PCR used an average of roughly 1,100 ng genomic DNA. Method: immunoSEQ multiplex PCR; TCRdb's copy keeps in-frame clones and lacks some. The table lists tens of thousands of clones. The germline V gene encodes CDR1 DFQATT and CDR2 SNEGSKA (reference sequence). Trimming left V 1 base short and J 0 bases short, with 13 bases between. The CDR3 is 16 residues long. This TCR was sampled from a woman between 18 and 75 years old with a cervical HPV16 infection that either progressed to CIN3+ or cleared (not recorded which). The sample taken for sequencing was blood buffy coat. The gene calls are TRBV20-1 and TRBJ2-1, with D perhaps TRBD1 (5 bases). Partial CDR3 DNA: TGCAGTGCTAGAGGCCGACAGTTCAGCTCCTACAATGAG. Protein sequence: CSARGRQFSSYNE. The whole CDR3 sequence is CSARGRQFSSYNEQFF.